Shown below are 23 T cell receptor beta chains from a single sample sequenced in a study of cytomegalovirus exposure and HLA in healthy donors. In the PCR, 60 Vbeta and 13 Jbeta primers were used. The protocol was immunoSEQ multiplex PCR, while the TCRdb copy is restricted to in-frame clones and leaves out a portion. The repertoire includes approximately 190,000 clones, around 88% of them detected once, and 1.5% to 2% sits in the top ten. Source material: PBMCs. These receptors all come from a man aged 35 to 55 in good health and CMV-seropositive.

This rearrangement joins TRBV6-5 to TRBJ1-3; a possible D gene is TRBD1 (6 bases). The CDR3 contains 14 residues. CDR1 MNHEY and CDR2 SVGAGI come from the germline V gene. Trimming shortened V by 6 bases and J by 4 bases, and 13 bases separated the two germline ends. The CDR3, as DNA: TGTGCCAGCAGACAGGGTGCAGGAGGAAACACCATATATTTT. Its protein product is CASRQGAGGNTIYF.

This chain joins TRBV18 and TRBJ1-3; D possibly corresponds to TRBD1 (5 bases). Germline loops: CDR1 KGHSH, CDR2 LQKENI. The CDR3 consists of 15 residues. V was shortened by 5 bases and J by 0 bases, with 11 bases between the two germline ends. CDR3 loop: CASSADILSGNTIYF. For the CDR3, the DNA is TGTGCCAGCTCAGCGGACATCCTCTCTGGAAACACCATATATTTT.

The V gene is TRBV14, the J gene TRBJ1-1; TRBD1 matches at 12 bases. The germline V gene has CDR1 SGHDN and CDR2 FVKESK. The V segment lost 2 bases and the J segment 3 bases; nucleotides outside the gene matches: 10. The CDR3 runs to 18 residues. CDR3 sequence (DNA): TGTGCCAGCAGCCAATTCCGGGACAGGGGGCGGGAGGACACTGAAGCTTTCTTT. It translates to CASSQFRDRGREDTEAFF.

The V call is TRBV21-1, the J call TRBJ1-4; TRBD1 is the table's D call, not checked against the DNA. TRBV21-1 is a listed pseudogene. The CDR3 sequence is 21 residues long. In nucleotides, the CDR3 is TGTGCCAGCAGCCTGATTGGGACAGCTCCATGTCATGGTGCAACTAATGAAAAACTGTTTTTT. As protein: CASSLIGTAPCHGATNEKLFF.

The chain carries TRBV5-1 and TRBJ2-7, with 7 nucleotides matching TRBD1. CDR3 length equals 14 residues. Germline V gene lookup returns CDR1 SGHRS and CDR2 YFSETQ. V dropped 2 bases and J dropped 0; count of bases not matched to a gene: 2. The CDR3 here is CASSLQGTSYEQYF. DNA of the CDR3: TGCGCCAGCAGCTTACAGGGGACCTCCTACGAGCAGTACTTC. Full variable domain (remainder filled in from reference TRBV5-1 and TRBJ2-7): KAGVTQTPRYLIKTRGQQVTLSCSPISGHRSVSWYQQTPGQGLQFLFEYFSETQRNKGNFPGRFSGRQFSNSRSEMNVSTLELGDSALYLCASSLQGTSYEQYFGPGTRLTVT.

V usage is TRBV28 and J usage is TRBJ2-7; 10 nucleotides align to TRBD1. The germline V gene has CDR1 MDHEN and CDR2 SYDVKM. J lost 2 bases, V lost 4 bases, and 2 bases had no gene match. The CDR3 is made up of 14 amino acids. The CDR3 coding sequence is TGTGCCAGCAGTTCGGGACAGGGGACCTACGAGCAGTACTTC. Translation gives CASSSGQGTYEQYF.

The chain carries TRBV2 and TRBJ1-4; no definite D call. From germline, CDR1 is SNHLY and CDR2 FYNNEI. The CDR3 loop spans 14 amino acids. Trimming removed 3 bases from V and 8 bases from J, with 13 bases in between. DNA of the CDR3: TGTGCCAGCAGTGATTCTCGGGGTTCCGAAAAACTGTTTTTT. Translation gives CASSDSRGSEKLFF. Looking up the rest from reference TRBV2 and TRBJ1-4 gives the full variable domain: EPEVTQTPSHQVTQMGQEVILRCVPISNHLYFYWYRQILGQKVEFLVSFYNNEISEKSEIFDDQFSVERPDGSNFTLKIRSTKLEDSAMYFCASSDSRGSEKLFFGSGTQLSVL.

This clone appeared a single time. The J gene is TRBJ1-2, the V gene TRBV7-2; no firm D call. Germline CDR1 is SGHTA and CDR2 is FQGNSA. CDR3 length: 15 residues. Trimming left V 3 bases short and J 0 bases short, with 11 bases between. The CDR3 coding sequence is TGTGCCAGCAGCTTTAGCCCAACAACTAACTATGGCTACACCTTC. Its protein product is CASSFSPTTNYGYTF. Drawing the rest from reference TRBV7-2 and TRBJ1-2, the complete variable domain is GAGVSQSPSNKVTEKGKDVELRCDPISGHTALYWYRQSLGQGLEFLIYFQGNSAPDKSGLPSDRFSAERTGGSVSTLTIQRTQQEDSAVYLCASSFSPTTNYGYTFGSGTRLTVV.

The chain recombines TRBV29-1 with TRBJ2-7, with TRBD2 identical over 11 bases. Germline V lookup: CDR1 SQVTM, CDR2 ANQGSEA. CDR3 length: 15 residues. V was pared by 4 bases and J by 6 bases, with 11 bases of the junction left unmatched. The CDR3 loop reads CSVVKRLAGNGEQYF. CDR3 bases: TGCAGCGTTGTTAAGCGACTAGCGGGAAACGGCGAGCAGTACTTC.

This sequence joins TRBV6-5 and TRBJ2-5, with unresolved D. The J call may be incorrect, as the DNA end agrees better with TRBJ2-7. The CDR3 sequence is 11 residues long. Germline-derived CDR1 and CDR2 are MNHEY and SVGAGI. Here the CDR3 reads CASSYSGEQYF. CDR3 nucleotides: TGTGCCAGCAGTTACTCGGGCGAGCAGTACTTC.

The gene calls are TRBV5-1 and TRBJ1-6, with 7 bases fitting TRBD1. V lost 3 bases and J lost 8; bases outside the gene matches: 14. Germline V lookup: CDR1 SGHRS, CDR2 YFSETQ. This CDR3 is built from 17 residues. This chain's CDR3 is CASSSNRDSTQDSPLHF. Here the CDR3 DNA reads TGCGCCAGCAGCTCAAACCGGGACAGCACCCAGGATTCACCCCTCCACTTT.

This clone occurred once. This chain connects TRBV5-4 to TRBJ2-1; 11 bases align to TRBD1. Germline V gene sequence: CDR1 SGHNT, CDR2 YYREEE (reference sequence). J lost 4 bases, V lost 4 bases, and 7 bases had no gene match. CDR3 length: 16 residues. The CDR3 DNA is TGTGCCAGCAGCCTGGACAGGGGGCGGGGATACAATGAGCAGTTCTTC. It encodes CASSLDRGRGYNEQFF.

The chain is built from TRBV6-4 and TRBJ1-1; the D gene is possibly TRBD1 (6 bases). V was clipped by 4 bases and J by 5 bases, with 17 bases between them. CDR3 length: 15 residues. Germline loops: CDR1 MRHNA, CDR2 SNTAGT. CDR3 bases: TGTGCCAGCAGTGTTGGAGCAGGGGCAGGAACTGAAGCTTTCTTT. It specifies CASSVGAGAGTEAFF.

The chain is built from TRBV5-1 and TRBJ1-3; D remains unclear. Deletions cut 0 bases from V and 0 bases from J, with 7 bases between. This CDR3 spans 15 amino acids. Germline V gene lookup returns CDR1 SGHRS and CDR2 YFSETQ. The CDR3 sequence is CASSLGATSGNTIYF. DNA for the CDR3: TGCGCCAGCAGCTTGGGGGCCACCTCTGGAAACACCATATATTTT. Drawing the rest from reference TRBV5-1 and TRBJ1-3, the complete variable domain is KAGVTQTPRYLIKTRGQQVTLSCSPISGHRSVSWYQQTPGQGLQFLFEYFSETQRNKGNFPGRFSGRQFSNSRSEMNVSTLELGDSALYLCASSLGATSGNTIYFGEGSWLTVV.

The genes are TRBV19 and TRBJ1-2; perhaps TRBD1 as D (6 bases). The CDR3 sequence is 17 residues long. V dropped 3 bases and J dropped 0 bases, with 17 bases sitting between them. Germline CDR1 reads LNHDA; CDR2 reads SQIVND (reference sequence). CDR3 amino acids: CASSMRREGVANYGYTF. In DNA form, the CDR3 reads TGTGCCAGTAGTATGCGAAGGGAGGGGGTAGCTAACTATGGCTACACCTTC. The full variable domain, rest sourced from reference TRBV19 and TRBJ1-2, is DGGITQSPKYLFRKEGQNVTLSCEQNLNHDAMYWYRQDPGQGLRLIYYSQIVNDFQKGDIAEGYSVSREKKESFPLTVTSAQKNPTAFYLCASSMRREGVANYGYTFGSGTRLTVV.

The CDR3 loop is CATSRARSGPYEQYF. CDR3 sequence (DNA): TGTGCCACCAGCAGAGCTAGGTCAGGGCCCTACGAGCAGTACTTC. The rearrangement links TRBV15 to TRBJ2-7, with TRBD1 as a possible D gene (5 bases). With 1 base removed from V and 2 bases from J, the gap between germline ends came to 12 bases. The CDR3 is 15 amino acids. CDR1 and CDR2 from the germline V gene are LNHNV and YYDKDF (reference sequence).

The chain couples TRBV5-6 to TRBJ1-1; D is perhaps TRBD1 (6 bases). The CDR3 length is 19 residues. The V gene lost 3 bases and the J gene lost 6 bases, with 30 bases spanning the gap. CDR1 and CDR2 (germline): SGHDT, YYEEEE. This CDR3 reads CASSWRFRLGGSSYAEAFF. As DNA, the CDR3 is TGTGCCAGCAGCTGGCGATTTCGTTTAGGGGGATCTTCTTATGCTGAAGCTTTCTTT. The whole variable domain, filled in from reference TRBV5-6 and TRBJ1-1, reads DAGVTQSPTHLIKTRGQQVTLRCSPKSGHDTVSWYQQALGQGPQFIFQYYEEEERQRGNFPDRFSGHQFPNYSSELNVNALLLGDSALYLCASSWRFRLGGSSYAEAFFGQGTRLTVV.

J is TRBJ2-3 and V is TRBV5-1; maybe TRBD1 (5 bases). The CDR3 consists of 14 residues. With 0 bases removed from V and 2 bases from J, the gap between germline ends came to 7 bases. Per germline, CDR1 SGHRS and CDR2 YFSETQ. CDR3 amino acids: CASSLATATDTQYF. In DNA, the CDR3 is TGCGCCAGCAGCTTGGCGACAGCCACAGATACGCAGTATTTT. Using reference TRBV5-1 and TRBJ2-3 for the parts outside the CDR3, the full variable domain is KAGVTQTPRYLIKTRGQQVTLSCSPISGHRSVSWYQQTPGQGLQFLFEYFSETQRNKGNFPGRFSGRQFSNSRSEMNVSTLELGDSALYLCASSLATATDTQYFGPGTRLTVL.

This clone showed up just a few times. The V and J genes are TRBV4-3 and TRBJ2-7; TRBD2 matches at 14 bases. Germline-derived CDR1 and CDR2 are LGHNA and YSLEER. The trim removed 4 bases at V and 0 bases at J, leaving 11 bases unmatched. The CDR3 covers 19 residues. CDR3 amino acids: CASSRPGTSGRGSSYEQYF. The CDR3 nucleotides read TGCGCCAGCAGCCGCCCCGGGACTAGCGGGAGAGGGAGCTCCTACGAGCAGTACTTC.

The gene calls are TRBV6-5 and TRBJ2-7, with 7 bases matching TRBD2. Trimming removed 0 bases from V and 1 base from J; junction bases left unmatched: 6. Germline V gives CDR1 MNHEY, CDR2 SVGAGI. This CDR3 has 16 amino acids. For the CDR3, the DNA is TGTGCCAGCAGTTACTCCCTAGCGGCCGCTTCCTACGAGCAGTACTTC. Amino acid sequence: CASSYSLAAASYEQYF.

The V gene is TRBV4-3, the J gene TRBJ2-5, with 8 bases that match TRBD2. Germline loops: CDR1 LGHNA, CDR2 YSLEER. This CDR3 has 15 amino acids. The trim removed 0 bases at V and 13 bases at J, leaving 13 bases unmatched. CDR3 amino acids: CASSQDRVRGGPAYF. The CDR3 DNA reads as TGCGCCAGCAGCCAAGACAGGGTTCGGGGGGGGCCGGCGTACTTC.

V usage is TRBV6-4 and J usage is TRBJ1-5, with 7 bases aligning to TRBD1. CDR3 length: 11 residues. The ends lost 2 bases at V and 13 bases at J; junction bases unmatched: 2. Germline values: CDR1 MRHNA, CDR2 SNTAGT. Written as DNA, the CDR3 is TGTGCCAGCAGTGACCCACAGGGGCAGCATTTT. It yields the protein CASSDPQGQHF.

The rearrangement joins TRBV7-9 to TRBJ2-1, with TRBD2 matching 9 bases. The CDR3 sequence is 15 residues long. Germline CDR1 SEHNR, CDR2 FQNEAQ (reference sequence). With 1 base clipped from V and 7 bases from J, the junction kept 5 bases outside the gene matches. Here the CDR3 DNA reads TGTGCCAGCAGCTTAGTGGGACTAGCACTTAATGAGCAGTTCTTC. Translation: CASSLVGLALNEQFF.